The TCR beta chain described here comes from a study of blood T cell repertoires in COVID-19. Assay used: immunoSEQ multiplex PCR; TCRdb lists only in-frame clones, some missing. The sample lists some 60,000 clones, roughly 90% occurring once. V was clipped by 0 bases and J by 14 bases, with 16 bases between them. This CDR3 has 13 amino acids. CDR1 is SGHAT and CDR2 is FQNNGV in the germline V gene. This clone was seen only a few times. This sequence joins TRBV11-2 and TRBJ1-2; no reliable D call. Sequencing input: peripheral blood. This TCR was recovered from a human donor in a cohort sampled during active COVID-19. DNA of the CDR3: TGTGCCAGCAGCTTAGATGGGTACAGCGGGTTAACCTTC. Protein sequence: CASSLDGYSGLTF.